The 15 T cell receptor beta chains below were found in one sample sequenced in a study of cytotoxic CD8 clonotypes in ibrutinib-treated CLL. TCRdb's table, derived via immunoSEQ multiplex PCR, lists solely in-frame clones and lacks some. Of fewer than 200,000 clones detected, approximately 84% appear once; the ten largest clones hold 4.6%. Sequenced here: PBMCs, sampled after 24 months of ibrutinib treatment. These receptor sequences come from a human donor with chronic lymphocytic leukemia.

The table lists this clone with a count of one. The J gene is TRBJ1-2, the V gene TRBV9, with D perhaps matching TRBD1 (5 bases). CDR1 is SGDLS, CDR2 YYNGEE, per germline. V lost 0 bases, J lost 7 bases, and 10 bases lay in between. The CDR3 extends over 13 amino acids. The DNA for the CDR3 is TGTGCCAGCAGCGTAGGCAGGGCAGGTGGCTACACCTTC. Translated: CASSVGRAGGYTF.

The chain carries TRBV2 and TRBJ2-7; D is uncertain. V dropped 6 bases and J dropped 4 bases, with 10 bases sitting between them. The germline CDR1 and CDR2 sequences are SNHLY and FYNNEI. This CDR3 is built from 12 residues. The CDR3 region is CASSSVFYEQYF. The DNA of the CDR3 is TGTGCCAGCAGCTCGGTTTTTTACGAGCAGTACTTC.

With regard to this clone: The same CDR3 is also encoded by other DNA sequences in this sample. J is TRBJ1-5 and V is TRBV30, with D uncertain. Germline CDR1 GTSNPN, CDR2 SVGIG (reference sequence). This CDR3 has 13 amino acids. The V end lost 0 bases, the J end lost 2 bases, and 5 bases lay between the germline ends. The CDR3 nucleotides are TGTGCCTGGAGTGTCGGGGGCAATCAGCCCCAGCATTTT. As protein: CAWSVGGNQPQHF.

This clone was counted a single time. The J gene is TRBJ1-2, the V gene TRBV6-5; D is perhaps TRBD1 (6 bases). The CDR3 is 14 residues long. CDR1 MNHEY and CDR2 SVGAGI come from the germline V gene. The V gene lost 6 bases and the J gene lost 4 bases, with 15 bases spanning the gap. The CDR3 nucleotides are TGTGCCAGCAGGCGGGGTCAGGGGATCTATGGCTACACCTTC. This codes for CASRRGQGIYGYTF.

This chain uses TRBV4-2 with TRBJ2-1; D is possibly TRBD1 (5 bases). Germline lookup yields CDR1 LGHNA and CDR2 YNFKEQ. V was clipped by 0 bases and J by 2 bases, with 8 bases between them. The CDR3 runs to 15 residues. The CDR3 DNA is TGTGCCAGCAGCCAAGAAGGACAAACCTACAATGAGCAGTTCTTC. Protein product: CASSQEGQTYNEQFF.

This chain joins TRBV7-2 and TRBJ2-2; possibly TRBD1 or TRBD2 for D (6 bases each). The CDR3 consists of 13 residues. Trimming removed 5 bases at V and 13 bases at J, with 17 bases between. Germline loops: CDR1 SGHTA, CDR2 FQGNSA. The CDR3 region is CASSPPGEEGLFF. The CDR3 bases are TGTGCCAGCAGCCCGCCAGGGGAGGAGGGGCTGTTTTTT.

This clone was observed a few times. The rearrangement joins TRBV28 to TRBJ2-7; TRBD1 matches at 8 bases. Germline V gene sequence: CDR1 MDHEN, CDR2 SYDVKM. After removal of 11 bases from V and 1 base from J, the junction contained 7 bases not matched to a gene. The CDR3 covers 13 residues. CDR3 nucleotide sequence: TGTGCCGGTCAGCAGGGGGCATCCTACGAGCAGTACTTC. It codes for CAGQQGASYEQYF.

V is TRBV5-1 and J is TRBJ2-3; D may be TRBD1 (5 bases). With 2 bases removed from V and 14 bases from J, the gap between germline ends came to 18 bases. CDR1 and CDR2 (germline): SGHRS, YFSETQ. The CDR3 is 13 amino acids. CDR3 DNA sequence: TGCGCCAGCAGCTTAGGGGAACTTGCTGTCTGGTATTTT. Its translation is CASSLGELAVWYF.

Comment on this clone: The limits of the CDR3 on the DNA are not certain, so only TCRdb's listed CDR3 is given. The chain joins TRBV6-5 to TRBJ1-1. From its first to its last residue, the CDR3 has 13 amino acids. Germline V gives CDR1 MNHEY, CDR2 SVGAGI. The CDR3 reads CASSGSSISVAFF.

In this sample, this clone turned up once. The rearrangement uses TRBV5-1 and TRBJ2-7; 8 bases align to TRBD1. CDR1 and CDR2 (germline): SGHRS, YFSETQ. The CDR3 consists of 15 residues. After removal of 4 bases from V and 6 bases from J, the junction contained 12 bases not matched to a gene. Here the CDR3 DNA reads TGCGCCAGCAGCACGGACAGACAGGGGATAAGCGAGCAGTACTTC. Protein sequence: CASSTDRQGISEQYF. The entire variable domain, with the rest obtained from reference TRBV5-1 and TRBJ2-7, is as follows: KAGVTQTPRYLIKTRGQQVTLSCSPISGHRSVSWYQQTPGQGLQFLFEYFSETQRNKGNFPGRFSGRQFSNSRSEMNVSTLELGDSALYLCASSTDRQGISEQYFGPGTRLTVT.

The chain joins TRBV4-3 to TRBJ2-3; 13 bases are a match to TRBD2. CDR1 is LGHNA, CDR2 YSLEER, per germline. The V segment lost 0 bases and the J segment 6 bases; nucleotides outside the gene matches: 0. This CDR3 contains 15 residues. The CDR3 region is CASSQELAGGDTQYF. The CDR3 nucleotides read TGCGCCAGCAGCCAAGAACTAGCGGGGGGGGATACGCAGTATTTT.

J is TRBJ1-5 and V is TRBV6-5; D is possibly TRBD1 (5 bases). Trimming took off 0 bases at V and 5 bases at J, with 11 bases between the two ends. This CDR3 comprises 15 residues. Germline CDR1 is MNHEY and CDR2 is SVGAGI. The DNA of the CDR3 is TGTGCCAGCAGTTACTCCTCGGCAGGGTATCAGCCCCAGCATTTT. It is translated as CASSYSSAGYQPQHF.

This clone was observed once. The chain has TRBV27 and TRBJ2-3; D not certain. This CDR3 has 13 amino acids. V dropped 3 bases and J dropped 1 base, with 5 bases sitting between them. From germline, CDR1 is MNHEY and CDR2 SMNVEV (reference sequence). As DNA, the CDR3 is TGTGCCAGCAGTTTGGCGGGCACAGATACGCAGTATTTT. Its protein is CASSLAGTDTQYF.

Note on this clone: Other DNA variants within this sample encode the same CDR3. V gene TRBV18 combines with J gene TRBJ2-1; D gene unclear. Germline V gene data show CDR1 as KGHSH and CDR2 as LQKENI. V lost 2 bases and J 8 bases, leaving 7 bases between the germline ends. The CDR3 runs to 12 residues. The CDR3 DNA reads as TGTGCCAGCTCACCAACGGGTTATGAGCAGTTCTTC. It translates to CASSPTGYEQFF.

The genes are TRBV11-3 and TRBJ1-1; the match to TRBD1 covers 12 bases. The CDR3 consists of 16 residues. V was pared by 6 bases and J by 4 bases, with 9 bases of the junction left unmatched. Germline loops: CDR1 SGHNT, CDR2 YENEEA. CDR3 DNA sequence: TGTGCCAGCAGTTATAGCCCGGGACAGGGGGCCACTGAAGCTTTCTTT. Translated, it gives CASSYSPGQGATEAFF.